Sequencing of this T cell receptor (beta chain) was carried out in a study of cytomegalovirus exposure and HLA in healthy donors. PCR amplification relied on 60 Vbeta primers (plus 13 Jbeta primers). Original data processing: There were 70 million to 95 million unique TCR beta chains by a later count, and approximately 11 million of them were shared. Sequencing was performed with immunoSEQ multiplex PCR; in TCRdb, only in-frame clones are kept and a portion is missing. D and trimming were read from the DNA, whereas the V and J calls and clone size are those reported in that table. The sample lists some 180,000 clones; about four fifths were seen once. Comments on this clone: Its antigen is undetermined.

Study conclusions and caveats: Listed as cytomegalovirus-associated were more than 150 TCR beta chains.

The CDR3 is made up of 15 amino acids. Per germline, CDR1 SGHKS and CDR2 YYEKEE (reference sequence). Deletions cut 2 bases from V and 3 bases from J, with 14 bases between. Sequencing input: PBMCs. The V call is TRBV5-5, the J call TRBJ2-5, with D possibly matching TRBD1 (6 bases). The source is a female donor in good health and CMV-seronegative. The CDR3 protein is CASSFRRDTEETQYF. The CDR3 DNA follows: TGTGCCAGCAGCTTTCGTCGGGACACGGAAGAGACCCAGTACTTC.